This note documents a single T cell receptor beta chain sequence. The sample belongs to a study of T cell changes during pregnancy in multiple sclerosis. The junction had 20 bases not matched to a gene; V was cut back by 5 bases and J by 4 bases. This CDR3 contains 19 residues. CDR1 and CDR2 (germline): MGHRA, YSYEKL. Data came from immunoSEQ multiplex PCR; TCRdb stores just in-frame clones and leaves some out. The sample consists of about 23,000 clones, approximately 86% of them appearing once. The clonotype comes from a female donor in good health, enrolled as a control in a pregnancy study. The rearrangement uses TRBV4-1 and TRBJ1-2; 9 bases fit TRBD1. Sequences were derived from CD4+ T cells from peripheral blood mononuclear cells, sampled in the first trimester of pregnancy. The CDR3 DNA is TGCGCCAGCAGCTCCCTTCCGGGACAGGGAATCAGTTTTTTCTATGGCTACACCTTC. This encodes CASSSLPGQGISFFYGYTF.